This T cell receptor beta chain was captured by sequencing in a study of regulatory T cells in long-lasting Graves disease. The CDR3 has 13 amino acids. Germline V CDR1 and CDR2: SGHRS, YFSETQ. Trimming removed 0 bases from V and 7 bases from J, with 10 bases in between. Construction of TCR beta libraries relied on iRepertoire HTBI primers and on Arm-PCR targeting CDR3 regions. TCRdb re-called the multiplex PCR reads through MiXCR, storing one row per CDR3 protein. The profile shows 250,000 to 300,000 distinct CDR3 sequences, 18% of them singletons. The time point denotes: newly diagnosed GD, antithyroid drugs for less than 3 months. With RNA extracted from PBMCs as input, the TCR library was made. These data were likewise used in another study, on T cells in Graves' hyperthyroidism and ophthalmopathy.

V usage is TRBV5-1 and J usage is TRBJ2-5, with D perhaps TRBD1 (6 bases). Sequenced material: peripheral blood mononuclear cells (PBMCs), taken at new diagnosis, from a patient treated with antithyroid drugs. The source of this sequence is a woman aged 25 to 39 with Graves disease. The CDR3 reads CASSLEQGGTQYF. Written as DNA, the CDR3 is TGCGCCAGCAGCTTGGAACAGGGCGGGACCCAGTACTTC.